These T cell receptor beta chains were read from a single sample in a study of blood T cells in healthy people across ages. TCRdb recomputed calls from the 5' RACE reads with MiXCR, one row per CDR3 protein. Here the sample spans approximately 1,000,000 distinct CDR3 sequences, 45% being singletons. Sequencing was done on a sample of blood. The source of these receptors is a woman aged 55 to 70 in good health. CDR3s leave out the opening cysteine and the closing phenylalanine or tryptophan. Where a row states a size, it is once, few, many or the class of an expanded clone; other rows omit it.

V gene | clone size | CDR3 protein
TRBV10-3 | - | AISDRGGGTSGRARHEQY
TRBV3-1 | few | ASSQGPNNEQF
TRBV6-5 | - | ASSYARQSSYEQY
TRBV12-3/TRBV12-4 | few | ASSLGTSDDTQY
TRBV12-3/TRBV12-4 | - | ASSLTAGTQPQH
TRBV27 | few | ASSLSPRGGAKNIQY
TRBV2 | many | ASSQGDNTEAF
TRBV20-1 | - | SAPRLATNNEQF
TRBV4-1 | - | ASSQVPRKSYGYT
TRBV9 | - | ASSRDGAGKETQY
TRBV7-9 | - | ASSLATHEQY
TRBV3-1 | - | ASSDLAGGTYERY
TRBV3-1 | - | ASSQDNREYTEAF
TRBV5-1 | - | ASSPAGDFGYEQF
TRBV10-3 | many | AISEQGPSYEQY
TRBV9 | - | ASSRSGGLSYNEQF
TRBV9 | - | ASSPTGWATDTQY
TRBV6-6 | - | ASRDQGTSYEQY
TRBV29-1 | - | SVEVFYEQY
TRBV11-2 | few | ASSAAHPRDMNTEAF
TRBV4-1 | few | ASSHGELFRDERKTYEQY
TRBV27 | few | ASTDRGMYEQY
TRBV29-1 | - | SVADSYEYTQY
TRBV5-6 | few | ASSLASGEKLF
TRBV2 | - | ACRQTANEKLF
TRBV18 | - | ASSPASGEQY
TRBV7-9 | - | ASSFPGQVGTEAF
TRBV27 | - | ASSDSGRTAFLYIEQF
TRBV6-5 | - | ASSYSGRGPSTDTQY